Described below is a single T cell receptor (beta chain) sequence and its context. It lacks a known antigen. No base quality information exists; no much larger clone differs at one position. TCRbeta CDR3 regions were amplified from genomic DNA by means of the immunoSEQ Assay, a bias-controlled multiplex PCR. The authors' analysis ran thus. Within the assay, amplification of reference gene primers was used to estimate how many nucleated cells each sample contained. To quantify the absolute abundance of each unique TCRbeta CDR3 rearrangement, sequence reads were collapsed and filtered. For each sample, productive Simpson clonality was calculated as the square root of Simpson's diversity index across productive rearrangements. TCRdb limited this immuneACCESS table to in-frame rearrangements with V and J called. A share of clones is missing; checked studies link under half to unresolved V genes, and the rest is unexplained. Clone size and the V and J calls come from that table; the DNA yielded D and trimming. This sample comprises 50,000 to 70,000 clones, around nine tenths of them detected only once. The ten top clones hold more than 6.5% of the sample.

Collaborating institutions collected whole blood in K2EDTA tubes following their own protocols. For TCRbeta analysis, collaborators shipped samples in one of three forms: frozen whole blood, isolated PBMCs, or DNA extracted from either of those sample types. This entry is derived from a study of blood T cell repertoires in COVID-19 (dated by TCRdb to 2019 to 2021). Study-wide context: Samples from collaborators originated in the United States, Italy and Spain and spanned both the acute and convalescent phases of COVID-19. The prospective study material was composed of cDNA or gDNA derived from T cells, B-cell-depleted T cells, or PBMCs. The dataset comprised deeply sampled blood TCRbeta repertoires from subjects exposed to, actively infected with, or recovered from COVID-19. The repertoires were made available in a free public database intended to serve as a resource for research on the immune response to SARS-CoV-2. Samples were obtained from the ongoing ImmuneRACE study (first 160 participants) and from roughly 1,300 subjects provided by 6 global collaborators. Nearly every sample came with metadata listing a de-identified subject ID, COVID-19 status, age in years and sex. HLA class I and class II types, where available, came from metadata supplied by the sample provider rather than from assay-based typing.

From cysteine to phenylalanine, the CDR3 is 12 amino acids long. Left in the record is the CDR3 DNA by itself, 36 bases read in frame from the first base. The CDR1 and CDR2 encoded by the germline V gene (reference sequence) are SGHNT and YYREEE. Ends trimmed: V by 4 bases, J by 7 bases; bases unmatched to a gene: 3. Overall study outcomes, separate from this receptor: The quantity of clinical and demographic metadata differed by source and by participant and was supplied without curation.

Here the chain combines TRBV5-4 and TRBJ1-1; 8 nucleotides in the junction match TRBD1. Sequencing was done on a sample of peripheral blood. This receptor was obtained from a human donor with active COVID-19. The donor label of this sample is uncertain. The DNA is as follows: TGTGCCAGCAGCGGACAGGGAATTGAAGCTTTCTTT. Its amino acids are CASSGQGIEAFF.